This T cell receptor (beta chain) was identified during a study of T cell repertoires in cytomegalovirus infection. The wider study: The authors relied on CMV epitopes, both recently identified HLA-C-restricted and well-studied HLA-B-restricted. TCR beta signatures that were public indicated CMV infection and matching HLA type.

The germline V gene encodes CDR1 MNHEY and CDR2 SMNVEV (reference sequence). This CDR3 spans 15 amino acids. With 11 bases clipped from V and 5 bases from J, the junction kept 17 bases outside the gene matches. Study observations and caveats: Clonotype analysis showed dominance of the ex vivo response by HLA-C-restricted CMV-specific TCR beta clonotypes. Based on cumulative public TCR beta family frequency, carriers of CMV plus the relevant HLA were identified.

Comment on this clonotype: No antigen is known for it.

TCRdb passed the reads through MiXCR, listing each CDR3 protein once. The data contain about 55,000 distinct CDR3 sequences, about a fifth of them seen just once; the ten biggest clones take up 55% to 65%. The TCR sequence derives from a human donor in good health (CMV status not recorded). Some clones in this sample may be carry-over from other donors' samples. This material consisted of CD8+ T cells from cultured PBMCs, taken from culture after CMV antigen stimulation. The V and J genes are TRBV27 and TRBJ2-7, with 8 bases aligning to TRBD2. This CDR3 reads CASRRGSGSGDEQYF. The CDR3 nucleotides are TGTGCCTCTCGGCGGGGGTCTGGTAGCGGGGACGAGCAGTACTTC.